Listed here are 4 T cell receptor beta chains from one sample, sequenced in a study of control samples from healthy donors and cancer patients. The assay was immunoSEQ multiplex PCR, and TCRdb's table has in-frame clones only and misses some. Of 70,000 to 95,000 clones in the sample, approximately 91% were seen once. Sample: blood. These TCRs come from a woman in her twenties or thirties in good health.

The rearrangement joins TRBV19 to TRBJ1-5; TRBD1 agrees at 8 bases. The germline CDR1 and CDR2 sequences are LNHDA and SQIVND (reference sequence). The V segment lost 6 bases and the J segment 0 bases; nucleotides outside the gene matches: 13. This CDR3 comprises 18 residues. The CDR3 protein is CASSPTGRTGTSNQPQHF. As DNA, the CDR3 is TGTGCCAGTAGCCCCACGGGTCGGACAGGGACTAGCAATCAGCCCCAGCATTTT.

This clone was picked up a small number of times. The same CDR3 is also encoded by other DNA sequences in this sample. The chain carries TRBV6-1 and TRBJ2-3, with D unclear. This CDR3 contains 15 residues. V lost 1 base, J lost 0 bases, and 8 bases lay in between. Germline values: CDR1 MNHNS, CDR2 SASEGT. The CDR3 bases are TGTGCCAGCAGTGAAGGATGGGGAAGCACAGATACGCAGTATTTT. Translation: CASSEGWGSTDTQYF.

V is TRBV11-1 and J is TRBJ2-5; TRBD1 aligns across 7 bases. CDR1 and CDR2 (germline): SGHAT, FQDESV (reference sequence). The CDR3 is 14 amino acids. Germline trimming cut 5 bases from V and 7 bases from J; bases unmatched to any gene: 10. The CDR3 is CASSPRDSPGTQYF. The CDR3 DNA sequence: TGTGCCAGCAGCCCTAGGGACAGCCCAGGGACCCAGTACTTC.

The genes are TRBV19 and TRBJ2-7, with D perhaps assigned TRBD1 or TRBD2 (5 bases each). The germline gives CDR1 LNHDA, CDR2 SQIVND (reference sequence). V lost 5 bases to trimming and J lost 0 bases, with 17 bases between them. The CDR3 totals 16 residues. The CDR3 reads CASSLRGVLGSYEQYF. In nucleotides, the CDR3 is TGTGCCAGTAGTCTCAGAGGGGTTCTGGGCTCCTACGAGCAGTACTTC.